These T cell receptor beta chains were read from a single sample in a study of blood T cell repertoires in COVID-19. TCRdb keeps only in-frame clones here, not all; method: immunoSEQ multiplex PCR. The sample yields about 290,000 clones, roughly 80% seen once. Sequenced input: peripheral blood. These receptors were collected from a woman in her fifties or sixties with active or convalescent COVID-19. Each CDR3 is given with its conserved first and last residue. The order of the fields is J gene, V gene, D gene, clone size, CDR3 DNA, CDR3 protein. D genes are given only for firm matches. The size of a clone is reported for some rows only, either as once, few or many, or as a class for expanded clones.

J gene: TRBJ2-2
V gene: TRBV5-1
D gene: .
clone size: .
CDR3 DNA: TGCGCCAGCAGCTTGAATCCTTCCCTGAACACCGGGGAGCTGTTTTTT
CDR3 protein: CASSLNPSLNTGELFF

J gene: TRBJ2-1
V gene: TRBV28
D gene: TRBD2
clone size: .
CDR3 DNA: TGTGCCAGCAGTCCGACTAGCGGACGGAATGAGCAGTTCTTC
CDR3 protein: CASSPTSGRNEQFF

J gene: TRBJ1-4
V gene: TRBV4-2
D gene: .
clone size: .
CDR3 DNA: TGTGCCAGCAGCCAAGAAGGGGCCACGTTTGAAAAACTGTTTTTT
CDR3 protein: CASSQEGATFEKLFF

J gene: TRBJ2-6
V gene: TRBV18
D gene: TRBD1
clone size: .
CDR3 DNA: TGTGCCAGCTCACCACCGGGACAGGGGGCTGGGGCCAACGTCCTGACTTTC
CDR3 protein: CASSPPGQGAGANVLTF

J gene: TRBJ1-1
V gene: TRBV2
D gene: TRBD1
clone size: .
CDR3 DNA: TGTGCCAGCAGTGGGGCCGGGACAGTAAACACTGAAGCTTTCTTT
CDR3 protein: CASSGAGTVNTEAFF

J gene: TRBJ2-1
V gene: TRBV19
D gene: .
clone size: .
CDR3 DNA: TGTGCCAGTAGTATAGGGGCCCGGAGGGCGACTCACAATGAGCAGTTCTTC
CDR3 protein: CASSIGARRATHNEQFF

J gene: TRBJ2-6
V gene: TRBV2
D gene: TRBD2
clone size: .
CDR3 DNA: TGTGCCACCCGGGGGGGGTCCGTCTCTGGGGCCAACGTCCTGACTTTC
CDR3 protein: CATRGGSVSGANVLTF

J gene: TRBJ2-3
V gene: TRBV19
D gene: TRBD2
clone size: .
CDR3 DNA: TGTGCCAGCGAGCGGGAGGGGACAGATACGCAGTATTTT
CDR3 protein: CASEREGTDTQYF

J gene: TRBJ1-2
V gene: TRBV7-9
D gene: TRBD1
clone size: .
CDR3 DNA: TGTGCCAGCAGCCCGATGACCCTCACAGGGGCTTATGGCTACACCTTC
CDR3 protein: CASSPMTLTGAYGYTF

J gene: TRBJ2-7
V gene: TRBV18
D gene: .
clone size: .
CDR3 DNA: TGTGCCAGCTCACCCTCCCCCCTAAATTACGAGCAGTACTTC
CDR3 protein: CASSPSPLNYEQYF

J gene: TRBJ2-3
V gene: TRBV5-1
D gene: .
clone size: many
CDR3 DNA: TGCGCCAGCAGCTTGGCCAGCGGGAGCACAGATACGCAGTATTTT
CDR3 protein: CASSLASGSTDTQYF

J gene: TRBJ1-1
V gene: TRBV29-1
D gene: .
clone size: .
CDR3 DNA: TGCAGCGTTGCGGATCAGGGTGTAGGAGCTTTCTTT
CDR3 protein: CSVADQGVGAFF

J gene: TRBJ2-2
V gene: TRBV11-1
D gene: TRBD1
clone size: .
CDR3 DNA: TGTGCCAGCAGCTTAAACAGGGGGCGTGACACCGGGGAGCTGTTTTTT
CDR3 protein: CASSLNRGRDTGELFF

J gene: TRBJ2-3
V gene: TRBV2
D gene: TRBD2
clone size: once
CDR3 DNA: TGTGCCAGCAGTCCACGTGCGAGCGGGGCAGATACGCAGTATTTT
CDR3 protein: CASSPRASGADTQYF

J gene: TRBJ2-3
V gene: TRBV10-1
D gene: .
clone size: once
CDR3 DNA: TGCGCCAGCAGTGAAGGGAGGAAAGATACGCAGTATTTT
CDR3 protein: CASSEGRKDTQYF